Below, 21 T cell receptor beta chains from the same sample are listed, as sequenced in a study of neurological immune-mediated disorders. TCRdb reprocessed the 5' RACE reads with MiXCR, giving one entry per CDR3 protein. The repertoire consists of 14,000 or so distinct CDR3 sequences, with over 9.5% occurring once and the leading ten covering about 25%. Sequencing input: PBMCs. These receptors all come from a middle-aged woman in good health.

By proportion, this clonotype is large. The chain links TRBV5-1 to TRBJ2-5, with 8 positions matching TRBD1. The CDR3 consists of 15 residues. V lost 4 bases and J lost 1; bases outside the gene matches: 6. CDR1 and CDR2 from the germline V gene are SGHRS and YFSETQ. CDR3 region: CASSPDRVGQETQYF. The CDR3 coding sequence is TGCGCCAGCAGCCCGGACAGGGTGGGCCAAGAGACCCAGTACTTC.

This clonotype was seen at least ten times. The chain has TRBV25-1 and TRBJ2-7; TRBD2 might be the D (6 bases). V gave up 2 bases and J gave up 4 bases, with 15 bases separating them. Germline V gives CDR1 MGHDK, CDR2 SYGVNS. The CDR3 totals 15 residues. CDR3 region: CASSEHGSLRYEQYF. The CDR3 region has the DNA TGTGCCAGCAGTGAACACGGGAGTCTGAGGTACGAGCAGTACTTC.

This clonotype is categorized as medium-sized. The chain uses TRBV6-5 and TRBJ1-4, with 8 bases aligning to TRBD1. With V trimmed by 4 bases and J by 1 base, 8 bases remained unmatched. The CDR3 length is 17 residues. Germline V gene data show CDR1 as MNHEY and CDR2 as SVGAGI. CDR3 DNA sequence: TGTGCCAGCAGTTCGGGACAGGAAGGGCGAACTAATGAAAAACTGTTTTTT. Its translation: CASSSGQEGRTNEKLFF.

This clonotype was recorded many times. This chain connects TRBV6-5 to TRBJ1-1, with 10 bases that match TRBD1. Germline V gene data show CDR1 as MNHEY and CDR2 as SVGAGI. The CDR3 loop spans 16 amino acids. J gave up 4 bases and V 0 bases, and 5 bases lay outside the gene matches. The CDR3 loop is CASSYSGTGDGTEAFF. DNA for the CDR3: TGTGCCAGCAGTTACTCCGGGACAGGGGATGGCACTGAAGCTTTCTTT.

This clonotype came up many times. The chain has TRBV24-1 and TRBJ2-4; unclear D gene. This CDR3 comprises 16 residues. Trimming removed 1 base from V and 0 bases from J, with 9 bases in between. Per the germline V gene, CDR1 is KGHDR and CDR2 is SFDVKD. CDR3 in DNA: TGTGCCACCAGTGATTTTATACTTCTAGCCAAAAACATTCAGTACTTC. Translated: CATSDFILLAKNIQYF.

In this sample, this clonotype turned up many times. This chain links TRBV20-1 with TRBJ2-5, with D unclear. CDR1 and CDR2 from the germline V gene are DFQATT and SNEGSKA (reference sequence). The V gene lost 3 bases and the J gene lost 2 bases, with 10 bases spanning the gap. This CDR3 comprises 13 residues. CDR3: CSASRNRQETQYF. Written as DNA, the CDR3 is TGCAGTGCTAGCCGGAACCGTCAAGAGACCCAGTACTTC.

This clonotype was seen repeatedly, ten times or more. The chain has TRBV7-8 and TRBJ2-1; possible D gene TRBD1, 5 bases. Trimming took off 2 bases at V and 1 base at J, with 6 bases between the two ends. CDR1 is SGHVS, CDR2 FQNEAQ, per germline. There are 14 residues in the CDR3. The DNA for the CDR3 is TGTGCCAGCAGCTTAAGACAGTCCTACAATGAGCAGTTCTTC. It codes for CASSLRQSYNEQFF.

The chain recombines TRBV27 with TRBJ2-2; D is undetermined. V lost 0 bases and J lost 7, with 3 bases in between. The CDR3 consists of 12 residues. CDR1 and CDR2 (germline): MNHEY, SMNVEV (reference sequence). Here the CDR3 reads CASSLSGGELFF. The CDR3 DNA reads TGTGCCAGCAGTTTATCCGGCGGGGAGCTGTTTTTT.

This clonotype appeared many times. V and J are TRBV28 and TRBJ2-3, with D possibly TRBD1 on 6 matching bases. The CDR3 spans 14 residues. The germline V gene has CDR1 MDHEN and CDR2 SYDVKM. Deletions cut 5 bases from V and 0 bases from J, with 9 bases between. The CDR3 loop is CASSIGQSTDTQYF. CDR3 bases: TGTGCCAGCAGTATTGGACAGAGCACAGATACGCAGTATTTT.

This clonotype was seen repeatedly, ten times or more. The chain employs TRBV5-6 and TRBJ2-5; 8 bases are shared with TRBD1. The CDR3 is made up of 16 amino acids. Germline trimming cut 4 bases from V and 5 bases from J; bases unmatched to any gene: 13. Germline loops: CDR1 SGHDT, CDR2 YYEEEE. CDR3 residues: CASSNNLNTGGETQYF. The CDR3 DNA follows: TGTGCCAGCAGCAACAACCTGAACACAGGGGGGGAGACCCAGTACTTC. Drawing the rest from reference TRBV5-6 and TRBJ2-5, the complete variable domain is DAGVTQSPTHLIKTRGQQVTLRCSPKSGHDTVSWYQQALGQGPQFIFQYYEEEERQRGNFPDRFSGHQFPNYSSELNVNALLLGDSALYLCASSNNLNTGGETQYFGPGTRLLVL.

Many counts were recorded for this clonotype. The rearrangement links TRBV20-1 to TRBJ2-1; D is ambiguous. This CDR3 comprises 11 residues. Per the germline V gene, CDR1 is DFQATT and CDR2 is SNEGSKA (reference sequence). The V end lost 3 bases, the J end lost 9 bases, and 9 bases lay between the germline ends. CDR3 loop: CSARSDVEQFF. The CDR3 region has the DNA TGCAGTGCTAGGTCGGACGTTGAGCAGTTCTTC.

This clonotype was found many times. J is TRBJ2-5 and V is TRBV4-2, with a weak D call TRBD2 (5 bases). Trimming removed 0 bases from V and 2 bases from J, with 7 bases in between. The CDR3 consists of 14 residues. In germline, CDR1 is LGHNA, CDR2 YNFKEQ. CDR3 protein: CASSQETTQETQYF. CDR3 nucleotides: TGTGCCAGCAGCCAAGAGACTACACAAGAGACCCAGTACTTC.

This clonotype showed up many times. The chain uses TRBV7-9 and TRBJ2-2, with no clear D. Per germline, CDR1 SEHNR and CDR2 FQNEAQ (reference sequence). There are 15 residues in the CDR3. The V end was cut by 5 bases, the J end by 8 bases, with 18 bases between. The CDR3, as DNA: TGTGCCAGCAGCCCCCAGGCAATTGTACGTGGGGAGCTGTTTTTT. It codes for CASSPQAIVRGELFF.

Note on this clonotype: Being one base from a much bigger clone, this may be a read error. The genes are TRBV18 and TRBJ2-3, with 9 nucleotides matching TRBD2. The trim removed 2 bases at V and 7 bases at J, leaving 4 bases unmatched. Germline CDR1 is KGHSH and CDR2 is LQKENI. The CDR3 covers 14 residues. As DNA, the CDR3 is TGTGCCAGCTCACCAGCTAGCGGGGACTATACGCAGTATTTT. This translates into CASSPASGDYTQYF.

This clonotype was observed at least ten times. The chain is built from TRBV5-1 and TRBJ2-7, with D perhaps matching TRBD2 (5 bases). The ends were cut back, 3 bases at V and 0 bases at J, with 16 bases in the middle. Germline assignment: CDR1 SGHRS and CDR2 YFSETQ. This CDR3 has 16 amino acids. This CDR3 reads CASSSLAHSSSYEQYF. The DNA of the CDR3 is TGCGCCAGCAGCTCCTTAGCGCACTCCAGCTCCTACGAGCAGTACTTC.

This clonotype was counted ten times or more. The chain employs TRBV7-2 and TRBJ2-7, with D possibly being TRBD2 (5 bases). V was pared by 2 bases and J by 3 bases, with 8 bases between. There are 13 residues in the CDR3. Per the germline V gene, CDR1 is SGHTA and CDR2 is FQGNSA. The CDR3 bases are TGTGCCAGCAGCTTAACGAGGGACTACGAGCAGTACTTC. It codes for CASSLTRDYEQYF.

This clonotype occurred many times. This chain links TRBV18 with TRBJ1-6, with 11 positions matching TRBD1. The CDR3 is 15 residues long. Germline trimming cut 4 bases from V and 7 bases from J; bases unmatched to any gene: 3. Germline CDR1 and CDR2: KGHSH and LQKENI. The CDR3 DNA reads as TGTGCCAGCTCACGGGGGACAGGGGGAAATTCACCCCTCCACTTT. It codes for CASSRGTGGNSPLHF.

Ten or more counts support this clonotype. The genes are TRBV28 and TRBJ1-5; D perhaps matches TRBD1 (5 bases). The germline V gene encodes CDR1 MDHEN and CDR2 SYDVKM. This CDR3 has 18 amino acids. Between the trimmed V and J ends, which lost 5 bases and 2 bases, there was a span of 22 bases. The CDR3 loop is CASSRRHSGQGGNQPQHF. The DNA for the CDR3 is TGTGCCAGCAGTCGACGTCATTCAGGACAAGGAGGCAATCAGCCCCAGCATTTT.

This clonotype has ten or more counts. The chain joins TRBV20-1 to TRBJ2-1; D uncertain. Trimming cost V 0 bases and J 0 bases, with 12 bases left between them. Germline loops: CDR1 DFQATT, CDR2 SNEGSKA (reference sequence). This CDR3 has 16 residues. The CDR3 loop reads CSARDSVLSSYNEQFF. The CDR3 DNA reads as TGCAGTGCTAGAGATTCCGTCCTTAGCTCCTACAATGAGCAGTTCTTC.

In this sample, this clonotype turned up many times. The genes are TRBV7-6 and TRBJ2-3; weak D call: TRBD1 (7 bases). CDR1 is SGHVS, CDR2 FNYEAQ, per germline. V was shortened by 7 bases and J by 4 bases, with 18 bases between the two germline ends. The CDR3 sequence is 15 residues long. CDR3 bases: TGTGCCAGCACACTCGGGGGACAGTCCCCAGATACGCAGTATTTT. It specifies CASTLGGQSPDTQYF.

This chain links TRBV14 with TRBJ2-3, with 8 bases fitting TRBD2. The CDR3 runs 14 residues. Germline CDR1 and CDR2: SGHDN and FVKESK. After removal of 4 bases from V and 10 bases from J, the junction contained 10 bases not matched to a gene. CDR3 nucleotides: TGTGCCAGCAGCCCCCTGGCGGGGGGCGCTGCGCAGTATTTT. It is translated as CASSPLAGGAAQYF. Filled out from reference TRBV14 and TRBJ2-3, the complete variable domain reads EAGVTQFPSHSVIEKGQTVTLRCDPISGHDNLYWYRRVMGKEIKFLLHFVKESKQDESGMPNNRFLAERTGGTYSTLKVQPAELEDSGVYFCASSPLAGGAAQYFGPGTRLTVL.